The present entry profiles one TCR beta chain with its context. This clone came up a few times. The antigen this receptor binds is unknown. The input lacks base qualities; no much larger clone sits a single base away. Whole blood was collected in K2EDTA tubes by collaborating institutions according to the institutions' own protocols. For TCRbeta analysis, collaborators shipped samples in one of three forms: frozen whole blood, isolated PBMCs, or DNA extracted from either of those sample types. The data stem from a study of blood T cell repertoires in COVID-19 (TCRdb year 2020). The study in broad terms: Samples from collaborators originated in the United States, Italy and Spain and spanned both the acute and convalescent phases of COVID-19. Where available, HLA class I and class II types were obtained from metadata supplied by the sample provider rather than from assay-based typing. Nearly every sample came with metadata listing a de-identified subject ID, COVID-19 status, age in years and sex. The material from the prospective study consisted of cDNA or gDNA derived from T cells, B-cell-depleted T cells, or PBMCs. Samples came from the ongoing ImmuneRACE study (first 160 participants) plus 1,254 subjects from 6 global collaborators. The dataset comprised deeply sampled blood TCRbeta repertoires from subjects exposed to, actively infected with, or recovered from COVID-19. A freely available public database, intended as a resource for researchers studying the immune response to SARS-CoV-2, is where the repertoires were released. The research as a whole found: How much clinical and demographic metadata was included differed by source and by participant, and the metadata was provided uncurated.

Measured from the cysteine to the phenylalanine, the CDR3 is 16 residues long. Of the read, only the CDR3 DNA is kept; its 48 bases are in frame from base 1. V is pruned by 1 base and J by 6 bases, leaving 5 bases of the junction without a gene match. CDR1 MNHEY and CDR2 SVGAGI are derived from the germline V gene. The immunoSEQ Assay, a bias-controlled multiplex PCR, was used to amplify TCRbeta CDR3 regions from genomic DNA. As for how the authors treated the data: Within the assay, amplification of reference gene primers was used to estimate how many nucleated cells each sample contained. Sequence reads were collapsed and filtered to measure the absolute abundance of every unique TCRbeta CDR3 rearrangement. For each sample, productive Simpson clonality was calculated as the square root of Simpson's diversity index over productive rearrangements. TCRdb took over this immuneACCESS table, retaining in-frame rearrangements with V and J assigned. Such tables are incomplete; in checked studies, under half of the missing clones stem from an unresolved V gene, and the remainder is unexplained. The DNA gave D and trimming, while V, J and clone size come from that table. Counted in this sample were 100,000 or so clones; over 80% of them appeared once. Approximately 2% of the sample comes from the top ten.

The V and J genes are TRBV6-5 and TRBJ2-1, and 11 junctional nucleotides match TRBD2. Source material: peripheral blood. The sequence was collected from a man in his 70s with active or convalescent COVID-19. The sequence in DNA is TGTGCCAGCAGTTACTATAGCGGGGGGGCCGCCAATGAGCAGTTCTTC. Translated, this is CASSYYSGGAANEQFF.